This T cell receptor (beta chain) was sequenced during a study of T-cell memory formation after mild COVID-19. Using its own MiXCR run on the 5' RACE reads, TCRdb lists one record per CDR3 protein. The sample holds 500,000 to 600,000 distinct CDR3 sequences, around 17% seen once. Overall study results and limits: Pre-infection memory showed some responding clones, and this suggested that cross-reactive memory joined.

Notes on this clonotype: Its antigen remains unidentified.

The TCR originated in an adult woman who had mild COVID-19 (a few samples of this study predate the infection). Cell type and time point are not known. Input material: PBMCs or a T cell subset sorted from them (not recorded which).

CDR3 DNA: TGTGCCAGCCGGGAGGGTGGAGGATCCTACAATGAGCAGTTCTTC. It is translated as CASREGGGSYNEQFF. This chain uses TRBV12-3 or TRBV12-4 with TRBJ2-1, with TRBD2 matching 8 bases. The CDR3 is made up of 15 amino acids. V dropped 8 bases and J dropped 1; count of bases not matched to a gene: 7.